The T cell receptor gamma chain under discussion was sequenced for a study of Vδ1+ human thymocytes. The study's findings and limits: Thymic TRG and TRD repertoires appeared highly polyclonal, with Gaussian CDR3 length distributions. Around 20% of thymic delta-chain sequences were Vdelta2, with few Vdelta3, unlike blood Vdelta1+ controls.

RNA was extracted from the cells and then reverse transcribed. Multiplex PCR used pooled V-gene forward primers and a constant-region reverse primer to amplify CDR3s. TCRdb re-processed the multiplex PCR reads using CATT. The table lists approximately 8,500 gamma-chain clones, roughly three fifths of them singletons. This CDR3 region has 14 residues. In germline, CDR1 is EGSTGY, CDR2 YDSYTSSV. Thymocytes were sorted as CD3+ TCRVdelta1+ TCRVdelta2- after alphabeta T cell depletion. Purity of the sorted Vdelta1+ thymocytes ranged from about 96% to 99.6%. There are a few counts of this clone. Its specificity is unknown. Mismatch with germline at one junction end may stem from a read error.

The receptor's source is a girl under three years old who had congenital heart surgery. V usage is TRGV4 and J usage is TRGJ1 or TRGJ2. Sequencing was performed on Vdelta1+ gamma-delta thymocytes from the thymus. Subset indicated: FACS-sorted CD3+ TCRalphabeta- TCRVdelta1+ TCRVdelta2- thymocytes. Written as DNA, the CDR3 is TGTGCCACCTGGGATGGAACGAATTATTATAAGATACTCTTT. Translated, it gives CATWDGTNYYKILF.